These T cell receptor beta chains were read from a single sample in a study of regulatory T cells in long-lasting Graves disease. TCRdb itself ran the multiplex PCR reads through MiXCR, one entry per CDR3 protein. The sample has 450,000 to 600,000 distinct CDR3 sequences, about 13% seen once. The data also belong to a second study, concerning T cells in Graves' hyperthyroidism and ophthalmopathy.

Sample: peripheral blood mononuclear cells (PBMCs), taken at new diagnosis, from a patient treated with antithyroid drugs. These receptors were taken from a man under 40 with Graves disease. Each CDR3 is given with its conserved first and last residue. The D gene is left open where the match is weak. The listing skips clone size in some rows; elsewhere it reads once, few, many or a size class.

D: TRBD2; size: .; V: TRBV27; J: TRBJ2-4; DNA: TGTGCCAGCAGTACTTACGGGACTAGCGGGAGGCGAAACATTCAGTACTTC; CDR3: CASSTYGTSGRRNIQYF
D: TRBD2; size: few; V: TRBV7-9; J: TRBJ2-5; DNA: TGTGCCAGCAGCCTAACGGGACTACAAGAGACCCAGTACTTC; CDR3: CASSLTGLQETQYF
D: .; size: few; V: TRBV5-1; J: TRBJ2-1; DNA: TGCGCCAGCAGCTTGTCCCCGCGGAACAATGAGCAGTTCTTC; CDR3: CASSLSPRNNEQFF
D: .; size: .; V: TRBV4-1; J: TRBJ1-4; DNA: TGCGCCAGCAGCCTACAGGGCACCGTTTTTGAAAAACTGTTTTTT; CDR3: CASSLQGTVFEKLFF
D: .; size: many; V: TRBV6-5; J: TRBJ1-6; DNA: TGTGCCAGCAGTTACGGCACGGACAATTCACCCCTCCACTTT; CDR3: CASSYGTDNSPLHF
D: TRBD1; size: .; V: TRBV7-6; J: TRBJ1-3; DNA: TGTGCCAGCAGCCCTAGGGACAGGGGGCAGAACACCATATATTTT; CDR3: CASSPRDRGQNTIYF
D: .; size: .; V: TRBV19; J: TRBJ2-7; DNA: TGTGCCAGTACGCCGGGGCGGAGCTCCTACGAGCAGTACTTC; CDR3: CASTPGRSSYEQYF
D: .; size: many; V: TRBV6-5; J: TRBJ2-5; DNA: TGTGCCAGCAGTTACGTTGGCGGGTCACAAGAGACCCAGTACTTC; CDR3: CASSYVGGSQETQYF
D: .; size: many; V: TRBV12-3/TRBV12-4; J: TRBJ2-1; DNA: TGTGCCAGCAGCCAGACTAGTACTTACAATGAGCAGTTCTTC; CDR3: CASSQTSTYNEQFF
D: .; size: .; V: TRBV5-1; J: TRBJ1-2; DNA: TGCGCCAGCAGCTTGGAGGGAGATGGCTATGGCTACACCTTC; CDR3: CASSLEGDGYGYTF
D: .; size: few; V: TRBV5-1; J: TRBJ1-1; DNA: TGCGCCAGCAGCTTGATGGGGGAAATGACTGAAGCTTTCTTT; CDR3: CASSLMGEMTEAFF
D: .; size: many; V: TRBV2; J: TRBJ2-7; DNA: TGTGCCAGCAGTGAAGACGGTTACGAGCAGTACTTC; CDR3: CASSEDGYEQYF
D: TRBD2; size: .; V: TRBV24-1; J: TRBJ2-1; DNA: TGTGCCACCAGTGATTTCGGACTAGCGGGTAGCAATGAGCAGTTCTTC; CDR3: CATSDFGLAGSNEQFF
D: TRBD2; size: .; V: TRBV20-1; J: TRBJ2-1; DNA: TGCAGAGCTAGGGTTAGCGGGAGGGGTGAGCAGTTCTTC; CDR3: CRARVSGRGEQFF
D: TRBD1; size: many; V: TRBV10-3; J: TRBJ1-1; DNA: TGTGCCATGAGAAGACAGGGGGAGCGGGGGGCTTTCTTT; CDR3: CAMRRQGERGAFF
D: .; size: many; V: TRBV20-1; J: TRBJ2-1; DNA: TGCAGTGCCAGAACCCAGATCGACGAAAAGGACGAGCAGTTCTTC; CDR3: CSARTQIDEKDEQFF
D: .; size: many; V: TRBV3-1; J: TRBJ2-7; DNA: TGTGCCAGCAGCCAAGATCTGGCTGCCGAGCAGTACTTC; CDR3: CASSQDLAAEQYF
D: .; size: few; V: TRBV20-1; J: TRBJ2-1; DNA: TGCAGTGCTAGTGAGCCTACGGGGTCCTACAATGAGCAGTTCTTC; CDR3: CSASEPTGSYNEQFF
D: .; size: many; V: TRBV6-5; J: TRBJ1-1; DNA: TGTGCCAGCAGTTACATCAGGGGCACTGAAGCTTTCTTT; CDR3: CASSYIRGTEAFF
D: TRBD2; size: many; V: TRBV5-1; J: TRBJ2-1; DNA: TGCGCCAGCAGACCGGGACTAGCGATTAGCTCCTACAATGAGCAGTTCTTC; CDR3: CASRPGLAISSYNEQFF